These 2 T cell receptor beta chains came from one sample sequenced in a study of T cells in localized non-small cell lung cancer. TCRdb keeps only in-frame clones here, not all; method: immunoSEQ multiplex PCR. Among 35,000 to 45,000 clones listed, roughly 83% were seen once. Sample: PBMCs, taken before any cancer treatment. Receptor source: a woman between 35 and 70 years old with stage II squamous cell lung carcinoma.

The chain has TRBV6-5 and TRBJ2-7; 8 bases are shared with TRBD2. This CDR3 comprises 14 residues. Germline CDR1 and CDR2: MNHEY and SVGAGI. Trimming at V came to 2 bases and at J to 9 bases, leaving 9 bases not matched to a gene. The CDR3 nucleotides are TGTGCCAGCAGTTACGCGGGAGGAGCCTCCTGGCAGTACTTC. Amino acid sequence: CASSYAGGASWQYF.

V gene TRBV5-5 combines with J gene TRBJ1-4; D is ambiguous. V was pared by 4 bases and J by 8 bases, with 18 bases between. Per the germline V gene, CDR1 is SGHKS and CDR2 is YYEKEE (reference sequence). The CDR3 has 15 amino acids. The CDR3 nucleotides are TGTGCCAGCAGCGCGTGGACGGGTATAAAGGAAAAACTGTTTTTT. It yields the protein CASSAWTGIKEKLFF.